Below, 10 T cell receptor beta chains from the same sample are listed, as sequenced in a study of cytomegalovirus exposure and HLA in healthy donors. The PCR was carried out with 60 Vbeta primers and 13 Jbeta primers. TCRdb keeps only in-frame clones here, not all; method: immunoSEQ multiplex PCR. The repertoire holds 150,000 to 200,000 clones, with roughly 90% as singletons. The sample was PBMCs. The receptors shown here come from a boy younger than 10 in good health and CMV-seronegative.

The V call is TRBV7-9, the J call TRBJ2-1, with D perhaps TRBD2 (6 bases). The CDR3 totals 14 residues. Germline V gives CDR1 SEHNR, CDR2 FQNEAQ (reference sequence). V was shortened by 6 bases and J by 5 bases, with 14 bases between the two germline ends. The CDR3 loop reads CASSQLGGNNEQFF. CDR3 in DNA: TGTGCCAGCAGTCAGTTGGGAGGAAACAATGAGCAGTTCTTC.

This chain joins TRBV11-2 and TRBJ1-4, with D tentatively TRBD1 (5 bases). This CDR3 comprises 16 residues. Germline CDR1 SGHAT, CDR2 FQNNGV. Trimming cost V 4 bases and J 6 bases, with 18 bases left between them. The CDR3 bases are TGTGCCAGCAGCTACAGACCCGACAGCCCTGATGAAAAACTGTTTTTT. It codes for CASSYRPDSPDEKLFF.

The chain uses TRBV5-1 and TRBJ2-7; 12 bases fit TRBD1. The germline V gene has CDR1 SGHRS and CDR2 YFSETQ. This CDR3 comprises 15 residues. J was trimmed by 9 bases and V by 4 bases; bases with no gene match: 11. In DNA, the CDR3 is TGCGCCAGCAGCCTTCGGGACAGGGGGCGGTTCGGGCAGTACTTC. Amino acid sequence: CASSLRDRGRFGQYF. The complete variable domain, with remaining parts taken from reference TRBV5-1 and TRBJ2-7, reads KAGVTQTPRYLIKTRGQQVTLSCSPISGHRSVSWYQQTPGQGLQFLFEYFSETQRNKGNFPGRFSGRQFSNSRSEMNVSTLELGDSALYLCASSLRDRGRFGQYFGPGTRLTVT.

V gene TRBV6-7 combines with J gene TRBJ1-3; no definite D call. TRBV6-7 is sorted into the ORF group, with uncertain function. Trimming removed 7 bases from V and 6 bases from J, with 28 bases in between. This CDR3 contains 18 residues. The DNA of the CDR3 is TGTGCCAGCATCATCGACGTACCCCGAGGCGGCCGGGAAAACACCATATATTTT. Translated: CASIIDVPRGGRENTIYF.

The chain joins TRBV5-1 to TRBJ2-6; the D gene is possibly TRBD2 (5 bases). The CDR3 has 18 residues. Germline V gene data show CDR1 as SGHRS and CDR2 as YFSETQ. V was cut by 1 base and J by 0 bases, with 14 bases left in between. The CDR3 nucleotides read TGCGCCAGCAGCTTGAGGTCAACGGGAACCTCTGGGGCCAACGTCCTGACTTTC. This sequence encodes CASSLRSTGTSGANVLTF.

This clone appeared a few times. V usage is TRBV6-6 and J usage is TRBJ1-1; D gene ambiguous. The germline V and J ends were trimmed by 6 bases and 7 bases, with 9 bases remaining between them. Germline loops: CDR1 MNHNY, CDR2 SVGAGI (reference sequence). The CDR3 is 11 amino acids. CDR3 sequence (DNA): TGTGCCAGCAGCCCGTTATATGAAGCTTTCTTT. This codes for CASSPLYEAFF.

The gene calls are TRBV28 and TRBJ1-1, with 7 bases matching TRBD1. CDR3 length: 15 amino acids. V gave up 6 bases and J gave up 2 bases; unmatched junction bases: 9. Looked up from germline, CDR1 is MDHEN and CDR2 is SYDVKM. The CDR3 loop is CASRPETGANTEAFF. The CDR3 region has the DNA TGTGCCAGCAGACCCGAAACAGGGGCTAACACTGAAGCTTTCTTT.

In nucleotides, the CDR3 is TGTGCCTGGGTCGGGGATACCTATGGCTACACCTTC. Protein product: CAWVGDTYGYTF. The genes are TRBV30 and TRBJ1-2; unclear D gene. Germline CDR1 reads GTSNPN; CDR2 reads SVGIG (reference sequence). V was pared by 5 bases and J by 4 bases, with 11 bases between. This CDR3 has 12 residues.

This clone showed up just once. The chain links TRBV27 to TRBJ2-2; D is ambiguous. Per the germline V gene, CDR1 is MNHEY and CDR2 is SMNVEV (reference sequence). Between the trimmed V and J ends, which lost 6 bases and 0 bases, there was a span of 5 bases. The CDR3 contains 13 residues. The CDR3 here is CASRTPNTGELFF. CDR3 coding DNA: TGTGCCAGCAGAACACCGAACACCGGGGAGCTGTTTTTT.

The CDR3 DNA is TGCGCCAGCAGCGTACCTCAGGGGGGAGCCGGGGAGCTGTTTTTT. The encoded protein is CASSVPQGGAGELFF. The V call is TRBV5-1, the J call TRBJ2-2; D possibly corresponds to TRBD1 (7 bases). Germline V gene sequence: CDR1 SGHRS, CDR2 YFSETQ. V was trimmed by 4 bases and J by 6 bases, leaving 16 bases between them. This CDR3 has 15 amino acids.